Sequencing of this T cell receptor beta chain was carried out in a study of blood T cell repertoires in COVID-19. Here immunoSEQ multiplex PCR was the method, and the copy in TCRdb shows in-frame clones only, minus some. The sample holds over 60,000 clones; roughly 88% are singletons and the top ten take around 0.47%. V shed 0 bases and J shed 2 bases, with 11 bases lying between them. The CDR3 is made up of 15 amino acids. Germline V CDR1 and CDR2: LNHNV, YYDKDF (reference sequence). The sample consisted of peripheral blood. The chain combines TRBV15 with TRBJ2-7; no clear D. The sequence derives from a man between 45 and 60 years old with COVID-19, enrolled during active disease. The CDR3 here is CATSRDLGPPYEQYF. CDR3 nucleotides: TGTGCCACCAGCAGAGATCTGGGCCCGCCCTACGAGCAGTACTTC.